The 22 T cell receptor beta chains given below trace back to one sample, sequenced in a study of shared clonotypes between healthy human individuals. Profiling relied on immunoSEQ multiplex PCR, and the TCRdb table lists in-frame clones only, not all of them. This sample has 780,000 or so clones, with roughly 72% found just once. Input material: memory CD4+ T cells sorted from blood. Subset given: CD45RA-negative fraction. The receptors stem from a woman aged 25 to 45 in good health.

V gene TRBV6-1 combines with J gene TRBJ2-2; the D is unclear. Trimming left V 11 bases short and J 2 bases short, with 12 bases between. The CDR3 extends over 13 amino acids. Germline V lookup: CDR1 MNHNS, CDR2 SASEGT. The CDR3 sequence is CACSLQNTGELFF. CDR3 sequence (DNA): TGTGCCTGCTCACTCCAAAACACCGGGGAGCTGTTTTTT.

This chain joins TRBV7-9 and TRBJ1-2; D unclear. Trimming took off 2 bases at V and 6 bases at J, with 10 bases between the two ends. The CDR3 is made up of 13 amino acids. The germline V gene encodes CDR1 SEHNR and CDR2 FQNEAQ (reference sequence). Here the CDR3 reads CASSLPSSDGYTF. CDR3 DNA: TGTGCCAGCAGCTTACCCTCTTCCGATGGCTACACCTTC.

The table lists this clone with a count of one. This chain links TRBV6-5 with TRBJ2-7, with 11 bases matching TRBD2. CDR1 MNHEY and CDR2 SVGAGI come from the germline V gene. The CDR3 consists of 15 residues. V lost 6 bases and J lost 4; bases outside the gene matches: 8. CDR3 bases: TGTGCCAGCAGCCGGTCCGGGACTAGCGGTTACGAGCAGTACTTC. This sequence encodes CASSRSGTSGYEQYF.

The chain is built from TRBV10-1 and TRBJ1-1; weak D call: TRBD1 (5 bases). Germline lookup yields CDR1 WNHNN and CDR2 SYGVQD (reference sequence). CDR3 length equals 19 residues. Trimming took 4 bases from V and 5 from J, leaving 29 bases between them. CDR3 nucleotide sequence: TGCGCCAGCAGTGTTTCTCTTTTTGACCCGACAGCTCTATCGACTGAAGCTTTCTTT. This encodes CASSVSLFDPTALSTEAFF.

The V and J genes are TRBV5-1 and TRBJ1-1, with TRBD1 as a possible D gene (5 bases). V shed 5 bases and J shed 5 bases, with 16 bases lying between them. The germline V gene has CDR1 SGHRS and CDR2 YFSETQ. The length of the CDR3 is 14 residues. CDR3 amino acids: CASRAEGRGTEAFF. CDR3 bases: TGCGCCAGCAGGGCTGAGGGGCGAGGAACTGAAGCTTTCTTT.

This sequence joins TRBV28 and TRBJ2-1; TRBD2 agrees at 10 bases. Trimming took 2 bases from V and 6 from J; bases not matched to a gene: 4. The germline V gene has CDR1 MDHEN and CDR2 SYDVKM. The CDR3 has 15 residues. CDR3 nucleotides: TGTGCCAGCAGTTTACTAGCGGGAGTTAGCAATGAGCAGTTCTTC. Its translation: CASSLLAGVSNEQFF.

The genes are TRBV11-2 and TRBJ2-1; D unclear. V lost 5 bases and J 1 base, leaving 15 bases between the germline ends. Germline V lookup: CDR1 SGHAT, CDR2 FQNNGV. The length of the CDR3 is 16 residues. CDR3 DNA sequence: TGTGCCAGCAGCAGGCAGTTAGCAACATCCTACAATGAGCAGTTCTTC. It codes for CASSRQLATSYNEQFF.

This chain links TRBV2 with TRBJ2-6; a possible D gene is TRBD1 (5 bases). Trimming stripped 6 bases from V and 1 base from J, with 19 bases between. The germline CDR1 and CDR2 sequences are SNHLY and FYNNEI. The CDR3 covers 18 residues. The CDR3 DNA follows: TGTGCCAGCAGACCGCAGGGTTGGCGCTTTTCTGGGGCCAACGTCCTGACTTTC. This encodes CASRPQGWRFSGANVLTF.

On this clone itself: Other nucleotide sequences in the sample specify the same CDR3. The chain has TRBV6-5 and TRBJ1-4, with 10 bases that match TRBD1. This CDR3 region has 14 residues. Trimming removed 5 bases from V and 7 bases from J; junction bases left unmatched: 4. Germline CDR1 is MNHEY and CDR2 is SVGAGI. The CDR3 coding sequence is TGTGCCAGCAGTCGAGGACAGGGGGGTGAAAAACTGTTTTTT. It yields the protein CASSRGQGGEKLFF.

This clone was observed a handful of times. The sample carries other DNA sequences with the same CDR3. This chain links TRBV18 with TRBJ1-1; no definite D call. This CDR3 is 13 amino acids long. CDR1 is KGHSH and CDR2 is LQKENI in the germline V gene. Deletions cut 0 bases from V and 1 base from J, with 3 bases between. The CDR3: CASSPPGNTEAFF. As DNA, the CDR3 is TGTGCCAGCTCACCACCAGGGAACACTGAAGCTTTCTTT.

This clone was observed once. The CDR3 DNA follows: TGTGCCAGCAGCGTACAGGGTATCGGCGAGCAGTACTTC. This gives the protein CASSVQGIGEQYF. This chain uses TRBV9 with TRBJ2-7, with D perhaps TRBD1 (5 bases). Between the trimmed V and J ends, which lost 1 base and 6 bases, there was a span of 11 bases. The germline CDR1 and CDR2 sequences are SGDLS and YYNGEE. The CDR3 extends over 13 amino acids.

J is TRBJ2-1 and V is TRBV5-1; tentative D call: TRBD1 (5 bases). The CDR3 covers 14 residues. V dropped 4 bases and J dropped 0 bases, with 8 bases sitting between them. Germline lookup yields CDR1 SGHRS and CDR2 YFSETQ. The CDR3 is CASSPQGSYNEQFF. DNA for the CDR3: TGCGCCAGCAGCCCCCAGGGCTCCTACAATGAGCAGTTCTTC.

The V gene is TRBV28, the J gene TRBJ1-1, with D perhaps matching TRBD1 (6 bases). The CDR3 has 16 amino acids. Germline V gives CDR1 MDHEN, CDR2 SYDVKM. V shed 7 bases and J shed 6 bases, with 24 bases lying between them. This CDR3 is CASTPGGAQGRPEAFF. DNA of the CDR3: TGTGCCAGCACTCCCGGTGGGGCCCAGGGGAGGCCTGAAGCTTTCTTT.

Points on this clone: This sequence is one base from a far larger clone and is likely a read error. V and J are TRBV7-9 and TRBJ2-1, with D possibly TRBD2 on 6 matching bases. CDR1 and CDR2 (germline): SEHNR, FQNEAQ (reference sequence). V shed 1 base and J shed 6 bases, with 13 bases lying between them. The CDR3 consists of 15 residues. The CDR3 protein is CASSLVAGFANEQFF. As DNA, the CDR3 is TGTGCCAGCAGCTTAGTTGCGGGATTCGCCAATGAGCAGTTCTTC.

The chain joins TRBV19 to TRBJ1-2; 7 nucleotides align to TRBD1. V was pared by 5 bases and J by 3 bases, with 9 bases of the junction left unmatched. The germline V gene encodes CDR1 LNHDA and CDR2 SQIVND (reference sequence). The CDR3 extends over 15 amino acids. The DNA for the CDR3 is TGTGCCAGTAGTTCCCCACAGGGGATACACTATGGCTACACCTTC. This translates into CASSSPQGIHYGYTF.

This chain uses TRBV4-1 with TRBJ1-1; the D is unclear. The germline V and J ends were trimmed by 0 bases and 6 bases, with 11 bases remaining between them. The CDR3 contains 14 residues. Per germline, CDR1 MGHRA and CDR2 YSYEKL. CDR3 amino acids: CASSQEAGIPEAFF. CDR3 bases: TGCGCCAGCAGCCAAGAGGCGGGGATTCCTGAAGCTTTCTTT.

The chain has TRBV19 and TRBJ1-2; the D gene is possibly TRBD1 (6 bases). Germline assignment: CDR1 LNHDA and CDR2 SQIVND (reference sequence). The CDR3 is 14 amino acids. Between the trimmed V and J ends, which lost 5 bases and 8 bases, there was a span of 18 bases. CDR3 region: CASSPSRRGDGYTF. CDR3 DNA sequence: TGTGCCAGTAGTCCCAGTCGCAGGGGAGACGGCTACACCTTC.

This chain uses TRBV28 with TRBJ2-7, with D tentatively TRBD1 or TRBD2 (5 bases each). There are 13 residues in the CDR3. Germline-derived CDR1 and CDR2 are MDHEN and SYDVKM. V lost 6 bases and J lost 3, with 12 bases in between. CDR3 bases: TGTGCCAGCAGGGACCGGGACGTCTACGAGCAGTACTTC. Its translation: CASRDRDVYEQYF. Together with reference TRBV28 and TRBJ2-7, the CDR3 gives the full variable domain: DVKVTQSSRYLVKRTGEKVFLECVQDMDHENMFWYRQDPGLGLRLIYFSYDVKMKEKGDIPEGYSVSREKKERFSLILESASTNQTSMYLCASRDRDVYEQYFGPGTRLTVT.

The chain couples TRBV5-6 to TRBJ2-1; 11 bases match TRBD2. The CDR3 contains 16 residues. CDR1 and CDR2 (germline): SGHDT, YYEEEE. V lost 4 bases to trimming and J lost 7 bases; unmatched junction nucleotides: 10. The CDR3 region has the DNA TGTGCCAGCAGCCTACTAGCGGGAGCCCCACGGAATGAGCAGTTCTTC. Translation gives CASSLLAGAPRNEQFF.

The genes are TRBV19 and TRBJ2-7, with 7 bases aligning to TRBD2. Unmatched junction bases numbered 5, after V lost 5 bases and J lost 1 base. The CDR3 consists of 14 residues. Germline-derived CDR1 and CDR2 are LNHDA and SQIVND (reference sequence). The CDR3 sequence: CASSPGTKSYEQYF. The CDR3 bases are TGTGCCAGTAGTCCCGGGACTAAGTCCTACGAGCAGTACTTC.

About this clone: Additional DNA sequences in this sample encode the identical CDR3. The DNA for the CDR3 is TGTGCCAGCAGCTTGCGGGAACAAGAGACCCAGTACTTC. The encoded protein is CASSLREQETQYF. The rearrangement joins TRBV7-7 to TRBJ2-5; tentatively, D is TRBD2 (6 bases). This CDR3 is 13 amino acids long. V was cut by 3 bases and J by 2 bases, with 7 bases left in between. In germline, CDR1 is SSHAT, CDR2 FNYEAQ (reference sequence).

Points on this clone: Distinct nucleotide sequences in the sample also encode this CDR3. The V and J genes are TRBV27 and TRBJ2-1; D may be TRBD2 (5 bases). Germline V gene data show CDR1 as MNHEY and CDR2 as SMNVEV (reference sequence). The germline V and J ends were trimmed by 5 bases and 0 bases, with 8 bases remaining between them. This CDR3 has 14 amino acids. CDR3 sequence (DNA): TGTGCCAGCAGTCGACTACCCTCCTACAATGAGCAGTTCTTC. It translates to CASSRLPSYNEQFF.